This TCR beta chain was found in a study of neurological immune-mediated disorders. Findings and caveats of the study: The absence of any CDR3 amino acid sequence shared by expanded clones across subjects suggests that repertoires were private in all groups.

This CDR3 has 17 amino acids. The V end lost 0 bases, the J end lost 2 bases, and 13 bases lay between the germline ends. In germline, CDR1 is MNHEY, CDR2 SVGAGI. The cDNA was produced through 5'RACE with 10-nucleotide random UMIs. Via MiXCR, TCRdb re-called the 5' RACE reads, giving one row per CDR3 protein. The sample comprises 81,000 or so distinct CDR3 sequences, approximately 5% of which are singletons, and around 2.3% rests with the top ten. It was from 2 million PBMCs stored at -80 C that the unsorted libraries were obtained. This clonotype showed up many times. Its antigen is currently unknown.

Sequencing used PBMCs. The sequence derives from a woman under 40 with multiple sclerosis. This chain connects TRBV6-5 to TRBJ2-2; D uncertain. The CDR3 region is CASSYSKIRVNTGELFF. The CDR3 bases are TGTGCCAGCAGTTACTCGAAGATAAGGGTAAACACCGGGGAGCTGTTTTTT.